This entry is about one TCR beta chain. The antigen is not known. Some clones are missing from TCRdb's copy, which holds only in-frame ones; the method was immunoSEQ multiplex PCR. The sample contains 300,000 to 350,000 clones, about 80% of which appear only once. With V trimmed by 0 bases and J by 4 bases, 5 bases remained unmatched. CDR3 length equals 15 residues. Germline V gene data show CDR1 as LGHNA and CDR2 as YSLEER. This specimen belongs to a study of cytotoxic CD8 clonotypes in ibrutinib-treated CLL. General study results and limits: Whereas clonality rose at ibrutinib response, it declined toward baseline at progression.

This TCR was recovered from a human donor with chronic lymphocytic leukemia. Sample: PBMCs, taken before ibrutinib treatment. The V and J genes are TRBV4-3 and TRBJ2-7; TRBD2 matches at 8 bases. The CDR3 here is CASSQESGSGYEQYF. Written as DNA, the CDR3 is TGCGCCAGCAGCCAAGAAAGCGGGAGTGGGTACGAGCAGTACTTC.